The 3 T cell receptor beta chains below all came from one sample that was sequenced in a study of T cell clones after liver transplantation. Produced via immunoSEQ multiplex PCR; TCRdb's table is partial and in-frame only. The sample contains tens of thousands of clones, 86% of which appear only once. This specimen consisted of CD8+ T cells from blood, obtained 12 months after liver transplant. All receptors derive from a human patient who received a liver transplant. Some T cells may arise from the graft donor.

V and J are TRBV4-1 and TRBJ2-7; tentative D call: TRBD2 (5 bases). The CDR3 totals 16 residues. Trimming left V 0 bases short and J 2 bases short, with 14 bases between. CDR1 MGHRA and CDR2 YSYEKL come from the germline V gene. CDR3 loop: CASSQDKTGFTYEQYF. The CDR3 DNA reads as TGCGCCAGCAGCCAAGATAAGACGGGGTTTACCTACGAGCAGTACTTC.

V and J are TRBV27 and TRBJ2-5; D gene ambiguous. With 0 bases removed from V and 5 bases from J, the gap between germline ends came to 10 bases. CDR3 length equals 14 residues. CDR1 is MNHEY, CDR2 SMNVEV, per germline (reference sequence). The CDR3 DNA sequence: TGTGCCAGCAGTTTATCGTGGACGACCGAGACCCAGTACTTC. Translated, it gives CASSLSWTTETQYF.

The CDR3 reads CASSLRPRPSDQETQYF. In DNA form, the CDR3 reads TGTGCCAGCAGCTTAAGGCCCCGGCCTAGCGACCAAGAGACCCAGTACTTC. The chain couples TRBV7-9 to TRBJ2-5; D perhaps matches TRBD2 (6 bases). The germline V and J ends were trimmed by 2 bases and 0 bases, with 16 bases remaining between them. This CDR3 comprises 17 residues. The V gene's germline CDR1 is SEHNR and CDR2 FQNEAQ (reference sequence).